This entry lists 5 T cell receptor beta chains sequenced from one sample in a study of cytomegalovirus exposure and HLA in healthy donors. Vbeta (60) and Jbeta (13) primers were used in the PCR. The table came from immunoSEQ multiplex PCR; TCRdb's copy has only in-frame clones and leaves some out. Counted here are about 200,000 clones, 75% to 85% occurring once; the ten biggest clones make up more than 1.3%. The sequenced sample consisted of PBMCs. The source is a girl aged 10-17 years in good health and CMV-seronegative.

CDR3 residues: CASRSSGRATIVYEQYF. In nucleotides, the CDR3 is TGTGCCAGCAGATCGAGCGGGAGGGCTACAATTGTGTACGAGCAGTACTTC. The genes are TRBV27 and TRBJ2-7; 10 nucleotides line up with TRBD2. The CDR3 loop spans 17 amino acids. Germline V CDR1 and CDR2: MNHEY, SMNVEV (reference sequence). V gave up 6 bases and J gave up 4 bases; unmatched junction bases: 15.

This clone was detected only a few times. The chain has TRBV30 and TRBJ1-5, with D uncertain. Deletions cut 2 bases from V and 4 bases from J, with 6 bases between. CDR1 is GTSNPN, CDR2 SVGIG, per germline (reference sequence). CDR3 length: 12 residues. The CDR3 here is CAWSIRNQPQHF. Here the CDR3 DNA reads TGTGCCTGGAGTATCAGAAATCAGCCCCAGCATTTT.

The DNA of the CDR3 is TGTGCCAGCATATCCTTTCCGGGACAGGGGGCCAGGAACACTGAAGCTTTCTTT. It specifies CASISFPGQGARNTEAFF. V usage is TRBV27 and J usage is TRBJ1-1; 12 nucleotides match TRBD1. V dropped 7 bases and J dropped 1; count of bases not matched to a gene: 13. The CDR3 loop spans 18 amino acids. In germline, CDR1 is MNHEY, CDR2 SMNVEV (reference sequence).

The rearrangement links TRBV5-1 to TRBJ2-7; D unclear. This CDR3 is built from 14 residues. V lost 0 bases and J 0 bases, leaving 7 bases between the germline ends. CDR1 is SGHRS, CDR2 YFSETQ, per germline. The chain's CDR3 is CASSLGSGSYEQYF. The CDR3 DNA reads TGCGCCAGCAGCTTGGGATCCGGCTCCTACGAGCAGTACTTC.

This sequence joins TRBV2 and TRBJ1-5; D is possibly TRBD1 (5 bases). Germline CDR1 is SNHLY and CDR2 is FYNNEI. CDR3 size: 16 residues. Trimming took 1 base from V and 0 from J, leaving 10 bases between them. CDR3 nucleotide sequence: TGTGCCAGCAGTGAAGTGGGGCCTAATAGCAATCAGCCCCAGCATTTT. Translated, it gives CASSEVGPNSNQPQHF.